The 10 T cell receptor beta chains in this list originate from one sample, sequenced in a study of low-dose radiotherapy and immunotherapy resistance in tumors. Time point noted: before trial treatment. Both TCRalpha and TCRbeta chains were reverse transcribed with V-gene-specific primers. TCRs were put through roughly 20 PCR cycles of amplification with Phusion. A constant-region primer and the V-primer adapter served as the primer pair. TCRdb reprocessed the reads via MiXCR and lists one record per CDR3 protein. The table has tens of thousands of distinct CDR3 sequences, roughly a sixth seen once. This specimen consisted of PBMCs, obtained before treatment. These receptors came from a male donor with prostate cancer.

CDR3 in amino acids: CASGGRIGANVLTF. CDR3 DNA: TGTGCCAGTGGGGGGCGCATTGGGGCCAACGTCCTGACTTTC. The rearrangement joins TRBV19 to TRBJ2-6; tentatively, D is TRBD1 or TRBD2 (6 bases each). In germline, CDR1 is LNHDA, CDR2 SQIVND (reference sequence). Trimming left V 8 bases short and J 3 bases short, with 11 bases between. This CDR3 comprises 14 residues.

This clonotype was recorded a few times. This rearrangement joins TRBV11-2 to TRBJ2-3; D is perhaps TRBD2 (5 bases). CDR3 size: 17 residues. V lost 5 bases and J lost 2, with 20 bases in between. Germline V gene data show CDR1 as SGHAT and CDR2 as FQNNGV. The CDR3, as DNA: TGTGCCAGCAGCCAAGAGGAGGACTTAAGTTCCACAGATACGCAGTATTTT. Protein product: CASSQEEDLSSTDTQYF.

V is TRBV19 and J is TRBJ2-7; 13 nucleotides match TRBD2. With V trimmed by 6 bases and J by 5 bases, 4 bases remained unmatched. CDR1 and CDR2 from the germline V gene are LNHDA and SQIVND (reference sequence). The CDR3 runs 14 residues. The CDR3 sequence: CASRPGTSGNEQYF. The DNA for the CDR3 is TGTGCCAGTAGACCCGGGACTAGCGGGAACGAGCAGTACTTC. The full variable domain, rest sourced from reference TRBV19 and TRBJ2-7, is DGGITQSPKYLFRKEGQNVTLSCEQNLNHDAMYWYRQDPGQGLRLIYYSQIVNDFQKGDIAEGYSVSREKKESFPLTVTSAQKNPTAFYLCASRPGTSGNEQYFGPGTRLTVT.

This clonotype occurred many times. This chain joins TRBV30 and TRBJ1-5; unclear D gene. This CDR3 is 13 amino acids long. Trimming removed 5 bases at V and 1 base at J, with 9 bases between. From germline, CDR1 is GTSNPN and CDR2 SVGIG (reference sequence). In DNA form, the CDR3 reads TGTGCCTGGGCGCCGGGAAGCAATCAGCCCCAGCATTTT. It yields the protein CAWAPGSNQPQHF.

The chain uses TRBV7-2 and TRBJ1-2, with TRBD1 as a possible D gene (6 bases). The V end was cut by 4 bases, the J end by 4 bases, with 13 bases between. CDR1 is SGHTA and CDR2 is FQGNSA in the germline V gene. The CDR3 covers 14 residues. The CDR3 DNA reads as TGTGCCAGCAGCTCGCGGGGACAAGGCTATGGCTACACCTTC. It translates to CASSSRGQGYGYTF.

The chain carries TRBV20-1 and TRBJ1-6, with D perhaps TRBD1 (5 bases). CDR3 length equals 14 residues. Germline CDR1 is DFQATT and CDR2 is SNEGSKA (reference sequence). Trimming pared 2 bases from V and 10 bases from J, leaving 15 bases between. CDR3 DNA sequence: TGCAGTGCTAGATCCAGGGTTGGTGGATCACCCCTCCACTTT. It specifies CSARSRVGGSPLHF.

This clonotype was observed many times. The genes are TRBV7-3 and TRBJ2-7, with D possibly matching TRBD2 (6 bases). V lost 3 bases, J lost 2 bases, and 14 bases lay in between. CDR1 and CDR2 from the germline V gene are SGHTA and FQGTGA. The CDR3 length is 15 residues. The CDR3 region has the DNA TGTGCCAGCAGCTTGACTGGCGGGACCCCCTACGAGCAGTACTTC. Its protein is CASSLTGGTPYEQYF.

In its sample, this clonotype was seen a few times. The DNA is omitted, as the CDR3 cannot be located on it reliably, and the CDR3 follows TCRdb's listing. The rearrangement links TRBV10-1 to TRBJ2-2; TRBD2 is the table's D call, not checked against the DNA. The CDR3 has 14 residues if both end residues are counted. Germline values: CDR1 WNHNN, CDR2 SYGVQD (reference sequence). CDR3 sequence: CASSERNVRELFFF.

This clonotype was counted at least ten times. This rearrangement joins TRBV2 to TRBJ2-2, with 7 bases identical to TRBD1. Germline V CDR1 and CDR2: SNHLY, FYNNEI. This CDR3 spans 13 amino acids. V lost 6 bases to trimming and J lost 6 bases; unmatched junction nucleotides: 4. This CDR3 is CASRIQGPGELFF. The CDR3 region has the DNA TGTGCCAGCAGGATACAGGGGCCCGGGGAGCTGTTTTTT.

This clonotype was recorded many times. The chain has TRBV10-3 and TRBJ2-3; D could derive from TRBD1 or TRBD2 (5 bases each). Deletions cut 0 bases from V and 4 bases from J, with 11 bases between. Germline CDR1 and CDR2: ENHRY and SYGVKD. The length of the CDR3 is 15 residues. CDR3 DNA sequence: TGTGCCATCAGTGAGTCCGGGACCCCTTCAGATACGCAGTATTTT. Translated: CAISESGTPSDTQYF.